These 2 T cell receptor beta chains share one sample of origin, sequenced in a study of shared clonotypes between healthy human individuals (dated by TCRdb to between 2020 and 2021). CD8 naive samples were CD45RO-negative cells positively selected for CCR7, giving a CD45RA+CCR7+ population that excluded TemRA cells. The library was produced with the immunoSEQ multiplex PCR assay. Imported from immuneACCESS, the table was reduced by TCRdb to in-frame sequences with V and J called. These copies leave out some clones; in studies compared against another copy, an unresolved V gene accounts for under half, and the cause of the remainder is not known. The sample includes roughly 600,000 clones, with 95% to 98% observed a single time. The top ten hold 0.3% of the sample. Sequencing was done on a sample of naive CD8+ T cells sorted from blood. This sample's cell subset or site label indicates: CD45RA+CCR7+. Receptors originate from a man aged 25 to 40 in good health.

This sequence joins TRBV30 and TRBJ1-2; no clear D. Trimming took 4 bases from V and 5 from J, leaving 11 bases between them. This CDR3 region has 12 residues. Germline V CDR1 and CDR2: GTSNPN, SVGIG (reference sequence). CDR3 DNA: TGTGCCTGGACAGAGACTGATTATGGCTACACCTTC. Protein: CAWTETDYGYTF.

The V gene is TRBV27, the J gene TRBJ2-3, with a tentative D call TRBD1 (5 bases). The CDR3 length is 15 residues. Germline lookup yields CDR1 MNHEY and CDR2 SMNVEV (reference sequence). Trimming left V 5 bases short and J 4 bases short, with 16 bases between. The CDR3 nucleotides are TGTGCCAGCAGTGCCTCCCGCCCAGGGTCAGATACGCAGTATTTT. Residues: CASSASRPGSDTQYF.